The rows below give T cell receptor beta chains drawn from one sample of a study of blood T cell repertoires in COVID-19. The data were produced by immunoSEQ multiplex PCR, yet TCRdb's version contains in-frame clones alone and is incomplete. The sample lists over 150,000 clones, approximately 88% seen once, with around 6.7% in the top ten. The sample taken for sequencing was peripheral blood. All receptors derive from a woman aged 40 to 50 with COVID-19, enrolled during active disease. Both conserved end residues are part of each CDR3. Each record gives: J gene, V gene, clone size, D gene, CDR3 DNA, CDR3 protein. The D gene is left open where the match is weak. Not every row has a clone size; where given, it reads once, few, many or a size class.

J gene: TRBJ1-2
V gene: TRBV2
clone size: .
D gene: .
CDR3 DNA: TGTGCCAGCAGTCCTACGGTGCCCGATGGCTACACCTTC
CDR3 protein: CASSPTVPDGYTF

J gene: TRBJ2-1
V gene: TRBV2
clone size: .
D gene: TRBD2
CDR3 DNA: TGTGCCAGCAGTGAAGCCCCGCTAGCGGGTTCCTCCTACAATGAGCAGTTCTTC
CDR3 protein: CASSEAPLAGSSYNEQFF

J gene: TRBJ1-1
V gene: TRBV27
clone size: .
D gene: .
CDR3 DNA: TGTGCCAGCAAACCCTCTGGACGGGGGGGCACTGAAGCTTTCTTT
CDR3 protein: CASKPSGRGGTEAFF

J gene: TRBJ2-7
V gene: TRBV11-2
clone size: .
D gene: .
CDR3 DNA: TGTGCCAGCAGCCCTGTCGAGGCCTCCTACGAGCAGTACTTC
CDR3 protein: CASSPVEASYEQYF

J gene: TRBJ1-4
V gene: TRBV6-5
clone size: .
D gene: .
CDR3 DNA: TGTGCCAGCAGTTACTTGACCGAGGCAGGGCGCGAAAAACTGTTTTTT
CDR3 protein: CASSYLTEAGREKLFF

J gene: TRBJ1-5
V gene: TRBV6-2/TRBV6-3
clone size: .
D gene: .
CDR3 DNA: TGTGCCAGCAGTTACGCACAGAAATTTAATCAGCCCCAGCATTTT
CDR3 protein: CASSYAQKFNQPQHF

J gene: TRBJ1-6
V gene: TRBV15
clone size: .
D gene: .
CDR3 DNA: TGTGCCACCAGCAGACGGCTCGGACCCTTCGGGAGTAATTCACCCCTCCACTTT
CDR3 protein: CATSRRLGPFGSNSPLHF

J gene: TRBJ2-3
V gene: TRBV18
clone size: few
D gene: .
CDR3 DNA: TGTGCCAGCTCTTACACAGATACGCAGTATTTT
CDR3 protein: CASSYTDTQYF

J gene: TRBJ1-2
V gene: TRBV11-2
clone size: few
D gene: .
CDR3 DNA: TGTGCCAGCAGCTTAGGGTCGAGGGCAGGCGGCTACACCTTC
CDR3 protein: CASSLGSRAGGYTF

J gene: TRBJ1-1
V gene: TRBV19
clone size: .
D gene: .
CDR3 DNA: TGTGCCAGTAGTGGCCAATTGGGGCGCGGAAGGGAAGCTTTCTTT
CDR3 protein: CASSGQLGRGREAFF

J gene: TRBJ2-3
V gene: TRBV28
clone size: .
D gene: TRBD1
CDR3 DNA: TGTGCCAGCGGCCTGGGGACAGGGTCAGATACGCAGTATTTT
CDR3 protein: CASGLGTGSDTQYF

J gene: TRBJ1-1
V gene: TRBV5-4
clone size: .
D gene: .
CDR3 DNA: TGTGCCAGCAGCTTGGACAGTCTTGGGGAAGCTTTCTTT
CDR3 protein: CASSLDSLGEAFF

J gene: TRBJ2-5
V gene: TRBV6-6
clone size: .
D gene: TRBD1
CDR3 DNA: TGTGCCAGCAGTAAAGACAGGGGACGGGAGACCCAGTACTTC
CDR3 protein: CASSKDRGRETQYF

J gene: TRBJ2-2
V gene: TRBV11-2
clone size: .
D gene: TRBD1
CDR3 DNA: TGTGCCAGCAGCCAGGCCGGGACAGGCACCGGGGAGCTGTTTTTT
CDR3 protein: CASSQAGTGTGELFF

J gene: TRBJ2-5
V gene: TRBV28
clone size: .
D gene: .
CDR3 DNA: TGTGCCAGCAGTGACTTAGAGACCCAGTACTTC
CDR3 protein: CASSDLETQYF

J gene: TRBJ2-7
V gene: TRBV28
clone size: .
D gene: .
CDR3 DNA: TGTGCCAGCCTCGGGAACGGGTACGAGCAGTACTTC
CDR3 protein: CASLGNGYEQYF

J gene: TRBJ2-3
V gene: TRBV24-1
clone size: once
D gene: TRBD2
CDR3 DNA: TGTGCCACCAGTGCCCCGAGGGGAGCTAGCGGGAGGAGCGGCACAGATACGCAGTATTTT
CDR3 protein: CATSAPRGASGRSGTDTQYF

J gene: TRBJ2-5
V gene: TRBV19
clone size: .
D gene: TRBD2
CDR3 DNA: TGTGCCAGCGTAGCGGGGGGGGTAGAGACCCAGTACTTC
CDR3 protein: CASVAGGVETQYF

J gene: TRBJ1-1
V gene: TRBV18
clone size: once
D gene: .
CDR3 DNA: TGTGCCAGCTCACCAATGGGCGCTGAAGCTTTCTTT
CDR3 protein: CASSPMGAEAFF

J gene: TRBJ1-2
V gene: TRBV5-1
clone size: .
D gene: .
CDR3 DNA: TGCGCCAGCAGCCCCATCCTGGAGACGGCTAACTATGGCTACACCTTC
CDR3 protein: CASSPILETANYGYTF

J gene: TRBJ1-3
V gene: TRBV6-1
clone size: .
D gene: .
CDR3 DNA: TGTGCCAGCAGTGGGGGCAGGTTTTACCTTGGAAACACCATATATTTT
CDR3 protein: CASSGGRFYLGNTIYF

J gene: TRBJ2-6
V gene: TRBV11-2
clone size: once
D gene: TRBD1
CDR3 DNA: TGTGCCAGCAGCTTAGATCTCGGACAGGGAAACTCTGGGGCCAACGTCCTGACTTTC
CDR3 protein: CASSLDLGQGNSGANVLTF

J gene: TRBJ2-7
V gene: TRBV20-1
clone size: .
D gene: TRBD1
CDR3 DNA: TGCAGTGCTAGTGACAGGGCCCCATACGAGCAGTACTTC
CDR3 protein: CSASDRAPYEQYF

J gene: TRBJ1-4
V gene: TRBV19
clone size: .
D gene: .
CDR3 DNA: TGTGCCAGTAATCTCGGCGGATCTAATGAAAAACTGTTTTTT
CDR3 protein: CASNLGGSNEKLFF

J gene: TRBJ2-7
V gene: TRBV7-9
clone size: .
D gene: TRBD1
CDR3 DNA: TGTGCCAGCAGCCCCCGACAGGGGGCTTCCTACGAGCAGTACTTC
CDR3 protein: CASSPRQGASYEQYF

J gene: TRBJ2-3
V gene: TRBV7-9
clone size: few
D gene: TRBD2
CDR3 DNA: TGTGCCAGCAGCTTGGGGCTAGCGGGGGCCCCAGATACGCAGTATTTT
CDR3 protein: CASSLGLAGAPDTQYF

J gene: TRBJ2-7
V gene: TRBV6-6
clone size: .
D gene: .
CDR3 DNA: TGTGCCAGCGAGGGTGGGGAACGCTACGAGCAGTACTTC
CDR3 protein: CASEGGERYEQYF

J gene: TRBJ2-3
V gene: TRBV28
clone size: .
D gene: TRBD1
CDR3 DNA: TGTGCCTCCACCAGGCCAACGACAGGGGCAGATACGCAGTATTTT
CDR3 protein: CASTRPTTGADTQYF

J gene: TRBJ1-5
V gene: TRBV18
clone size: .
D gene: .
CDR3 DNA: TGTGCCAGCTCACCAGCGGGCCCTAGTAGCAATCAGCCCCAGCATTTT
CDR3 protein: CASSPAGPSSNQPQHF

J gene: TRBJ2-3
V gene: TRBV29-1
clone size: .
D gene: .
CDR3 DNA: TGCAGCGTTGAAGTACTGAGATCGCAGTATTTT
CDR3 protein: CSVEVLRSQYF

J gene: TRBJ2-7
V gene: TRBV9
clone size: .
D gene: .
CDR3 DNA: TGTGCCAGCAGCGTAGCCTCTAGCGCGTACGAGCAGTACTTC
CDR3 protein: CASSVASSAYEQYF

J gene: TRBJ2-3
V gene: TRBV4-1
clone size: many
D gene: .
CDR3 DNA: TGCGCCAGCAGCCAAGATGCTTTTGCGGCAGATACGCAGTATTTT
CDR3 protein: CASSQDAFAADTQYF

J gene: TRBJ2-7
V gene: TRBV3-1/TRBV3-2
clone size: .
D gene: .
CDR3 DNA: TGTGCCAGCAGCCAAGCCCCAGGGGACGGCCACGAGCAGTACTTC
CDR3 protein: CASSQAPGDGHEQYF

J gene: TRBJ1-1
V gene: TRBV5-1
clone size: .
D gene: .
CDR3 DNA: TGCGCCAGCAGCTTAAAACAGGGTCGACACACTGAAGCTTTCTTT
CDR3 protein: CASSLKQGRHTEAFF

J gene: TRBJ1-1
V gene: TRBV5-1
clone size: .
D gene: .
CDR3 DNA: TGCGCCAGCAGCTCAATGACAGGTGTAAGTGAAGCTTTCTTT
CDR3 protein: CASSSMTGVSEAFF

J gene: TRBJ2-3
V gene: TRBV24-1
clone size: .
D gene: .
CDR3 DNA: TGTGCCACCAGTGCCGCCGGGGGACCCCGGGGAGATACGCAGTATTTT
CDR3 protein: CATSAAGGPRGDTQYF

J gene: TRBJ2-7
V gene: TRBV5-4
clone size: few
D gene: TRBD2
CDR3 DNA: TGTGCCAGCAGTATAGCGGGGGTCTCCTACGAGCAGTACTTC
CDR3 protein: CASSIAGVSYEQYF